The rows below give T cell receptor beta chains drawn from one sample of a study of blood T cell repertoires in COVID-19. Some clones are missing from TCRdb's copy, which holds only in-frame ones; the method was immunoSEQ multiplex PCR. Altogether 50,000 to 75,000 clones are present, around 76% being singletons, with the ten largest covering about 50%. The sequencing sample was made of peripheral blood. The receptors derive from a woman at least 80 years old with acute or convalescent COVID-19. Each CDR3 is given with its conserved first and last residue. The D gene is left open where the match is weak. The listing skips clone size in some rows; elsewhere it reads once, few, many or a size class.

j_call: TRBJ1-1; v_call: TRBV28; clone_size: -; d_call: -; cdr3_aa: CASSAYRTEAFF; cdr3_nt: TGTGCCAGCAGTGCCTACCGTACTGAAGCTTTCTTT
j_call: TRBJ1-3; v_call: TRBV28; clone_size: -; d_call: -; cdr3_aa: CASRETGLSGNTIYF; cdr3_nt: TGTGCCAGCAGGGAAACAGGGCTCTCTGGAAACACCATATATTTT
j_call: TRBJ2-7; v_call: TRBV21-1; clone_size: -; d_call: -; cdr3_aa: CASSAKLAGGEQYF; cdr3_nt: TGTGCCAGCAGCGCTAAGCTTGCGGGGGGAGAGCAGTACTTC
j_call: TRBJ1-5; v_call: TRBV19; clone_size: -; d_call: -; cdr3_aa: CASSVPGIQPQHF; cdr3_nt: TGTGCCAGTAGTGTCCCCGGGATTCAGCCCCAGCATTTT
j_call: TRBJ2-3; v_call: TRBV10-3; clone_size: -; d_call: TRBD2; cdr3_aa: CAISERLAGDTDTQYF; cdr3_nt: TGTGCCATCAGTGAGAGACTAGCGGGAGATACAGATACGCAGTATTTT
j_call: TRBJ1-2; v_call: TRBV28; clone_size: -; d_call: TRBD1; cdr3_aa: CASSSPGQAGGYTF; cdr3_nt: TGTGCCAGCAGTTCACCGGGACAGGCGGGAGGCTACACCTTC
j_call: TRBJ1-3; v_call: TRBV12-1; clone_size: once; d_call: -; cdr3_aa: CASIDQTGGPRNTIYF; cdr3_nt: TGTGCCAGCATTGACCAGACAGGGGGTCCGAGAAACACCATATATTTT
j_call: TRBJ2-7; v_call: TRBV7-9; clone_size: few; d_call: TRBD2; cdr3_aa: CASSLTRSGGYEQYF; cdr3_nt: TGTGCCAGCAGCTTAACCCGGAGCGGGGGGTACGAGCAGTACTTC
j_call: TRBJ2-7; v_call: TRBV5-1; clone_size: -; d_call: TRBD1; cdr3_aa: CASSSTGGLGEQYF; cdr3_nt: TGCGCCAGCAGCTCGACAGGGGGACTTGGCGAGCAGTACTTC
j_call: TRBJ2-5; v_call: TRBV7-9; clone_size: -; d_call: TRBD1; cdr3_aa: CASSQRAAGGETQYF; cdr3_nt: TGTGCCAGCAGCCAGAGGGCGGCAGGGGGAGAGACCCAGTACTTC
j_call: TRBJ2-1; v_call: TRBV24-1; clone_size: -; d_call: TRBD2; cdr3_aa: CATSDPSGRASYNEQFF; cdr3_nt: TGTGCCACCAGTGATCCCAGCGGGAGGGCGTCCTACAATGAGCAGTTCTTC
j_call: TRBJ1-3; v_call: TRBV6-5; clone_size: -; d_call: TRBD1; cdr3_aa: CATGQGARNTIYF; cdr3_nt: TGTGCCACCGGACAGGGGGCGAGGAACACCATATATTTT
j_call: TRBJ2-7; v_call: TRBV4-1; clone_size: -; d_call: -; cdr3_aa: CASSQGIRDEQYF; cdr3_nt: TGCGCCAGCAGCCAAGGGATCAGGGACGAGCAGTACTTC
j_call: TRBJ2-7; v_call: TRBV9; clone_size: -; d_call: TRBD1; cdr3_aa: CASSVVLGQVFYEQYF; cdr3_nt: TGTGCCAGCAGCGTAGTCTTGGGACAGGTGTTCTACGAGCAGTACTTC
j_call: TRBJ2-4; v_call: TRBV10-2; clone_size: -; d_call: TRBD2; cdr3_aa: CASSGTSGRTKNIQYF; cdr3_nt: TGCGCCAGCTCCGGGACTAGCGGGAGAACCAAAAACATTCAGTACTTC
j_call: TRBJ1-5; v_call: TRBV5-4; clone_size: -; d_call: TRBD1; cdr3_aa: CASSRTGSGGGNQPQHF; cdr3_nt: TGTGCCAGCAGCCGGACAGGGTCGGGGGGTGGAAATCAGCCCCAGCATTTT
j_call: TRBJ2-7; v_call: TRBV2; clone_size: few; d_call: TRBD1; cdr3_aa: CASSWDRDEQYF; cdr3_nt: TGTGCCAGCAGCTGGGACAGGGACGAGCAGTACTTC
j_call: TRBJ1-1; v_call: TRBV6-5; clone_size: -; d_call: -; cdr3_aa: CASRWMADTEAFF; cdr3_nt: TGTGCCAGCCGATGGATGGCGGACACTGAAGCTTTCTTT
j_call: TRBJ2-5; v_call: TRBV28; clone_size: -; d_call: TRBD2; cdr3_aa: CASSLGGTSGRETQYF; cdr3_nt: TGTGCCAGCAGTCTAGGAGGGACTAGCGGGAGAGAGACCCAGTACTTC
j_call: TRBJ2-2; v_call: TRBV24-1; clone_size: -; d_call: TRBD1; cdr3_aa: CATAGTVNTGELFF; cdr3_nt: TGTGCCACAGCCGGGACAGTCAACACCGGGGAGCTGTTTTTT
j_call: TRBJ1-4; v_call: TRBV25-1; clone_size: -; d_call: -; cdr3_aa: CASSVAGTRGEKLFF; cdr3_nt: TGTGCCAGCAGTGTCGCCGGGACCCGGGGGGAAAAACTGTTTTTT
j_call: TRBJ2-1; v_call: TRBV7-6; clone_size: -; d_call: -; cdr3_aa: CASSLTRNEQFF; cdr3_nt: TGTGCCAGCAGCCTGACTAGAAATGAGCAGTTCTTC
j_call: TRBJ2-2; v_call: TRBV9; clone_size: few; d_call: -; cdr3_aa: CASSVGHYGELFF; cdr3_nt: TGTGCCAGCAGCGTAGGTCACTACGGGGAGCTGTTTTTT
j_call: TRBJ2-7; v_call: TRBV4-1; clone_size: -; d_call: TRBD1; cdr3_aa: CASSLGTGSSYEQYF; cdr3_nt: TGCGCCAGCAGCCTGGGGACAGGGTCCTCCTACGAGCAGTACTTC
j_call: TRBJ1-5; v_call: TRBV19; clone_size: once; d_call: TRBD1; cdr3_aa: CASRSGQGANQPQHF; cdr3_nt: TGTGCCAGTAGATCGGGACAGGGAGCAAATCAGCCCCAGCATTTT
j_call: TRBJ2-5; v_call: TRBV9; clone_size: -; d_call: TRBD2; cdr3_aa: CASSVLAESRVGQYF; cdr3_nt: TGTGCCAGCAGCGTACTAGCGGAGTCCCGGGTGGGCCAGTACTTC
j_call: TRBJ2-7; v_call: TRBV6-2/TRBV6-3; clone_size: -; d_call: -; cdr3_aa: CASSSAIAAPYEQYF; cdr3_nt: TGTGCCAGCAGTTCGGCTATAGCGGCACCCTACGAGCAGTACTTC
j_call: TRBJ2-1; v_call: TRBV6-2/TRBV6-3; clone_size: few; d_call: -; cdr3_aa: CASSYRTRRLGNEQFF; cdr3_nt: TGTGCCAGCAGTTACCGTACTAGGAGATTAGGCAATGAGCAGTTCTTC
j_call: TRBJ2-5; v_call: TRBV6-4; clone_size: once; d_call: -; cdr3_aa: CASSEQGGETQYF; cdr3_nt: TGTGCCAGCAGTGAACAGGGTGGAGAGACCCAGTACTTC
j_call: TRBJ1-1; v_call: TRBV6-6; clone_size: -; d_call: TRBD1; cdr3_aa: CASRDRLRPNTEAFF; cdr3_nt: TGTGCCAGCCGGGACAGGCTTCGGCCGAACACTGAAGCTTTCTTT
j_call: TRBJ1-3; v_call: TRBV21-1; clone_size: once; d_call: -; cdr3_aa: CASSKAQGQGPFPIYF; cdr3_nt: TGTGCCAGCAGCAAAGCACAGGGACAGGGGCCGTTTCCCATATATTTT
j_call: TRBJ1-2; v_call: TRBV28; clone_size: -; d_call: -; cdr3_aa: CASSLWQSANYGYTF; cdr3_nt: TGTGCCAGCAGTTTATGGCAGTCAGCTAACTATGGCTACACCTTC
j_call: TRBJ1-6; v_call: TRBV5-1; clone_size: once; d_call: TRBD1; cdr3_aa: CASSLTGGDGSPLHF; cdr3_nt: TGCGCCAGCAGCTTGACAGGGGGCGATGGTTCACCCCTCCACTTT
j_call: TRBJ1-1; v_call: TRBV10-3; clone_size: -; d_call: TRBD1; cdr3_aa: CAISGQGYTEAFF; cdr3_nt: TGTGCCATCAGTGGACAGGGGTACACTGAAGCTTTCTTT
j_call: TRBJ2-7; v_call: TRBV6-2/TRBV6-3; clone_size: -; d_call: -; cdr3_aa: CASSYPEVRQYF; cdr3_nt: TGTGCCAGCAGTTACCCTGAGGTTCGGCAGTACTTC
j_call: TRBJ2-2; v_call: TRBV4-1; clone_size: -; d_call: -; cdr3_aa: CASRRGEVTGELFF; cdr3_nt: TGCGCCAGCAGAAGAGGAGAGGTCACCGGGGAGCTGTTTTTT
j_call: TRBJ1-5; v_call: TRBV4-1; clone_size: few; d_call: TRBD1; cdr3_aa: CASSQGFGQGDQPQHF; cdr3_nt: TGCGCCAGCAGCCAAGGCTTTGGACAGGGAGATCAGCCCCAGCATTTT
j_call: TRBJ2-5; v_call: TRBV7-9; clone_size: -; d_call: TRBD2; cdr3_aa: CASSPWREGPGSAQYF; cdr3_nt: TGTGCCAGCAGCCCATGGCGGGAGGGCCCGGGTTCGGCCCAGTACTTC
j_call: TRBJ2-7; v_call: TRBV21-1; clone_size: -; d_call: -; cdr3_aa: CASSGPWEPYEQYF; cdr3_nt: TGTGCCAGCAGCGGCCCCTGGGAGCCCTACGAGCAGTACTTC
j_call: TRBJ2-2; v_call: TRBV7-2; clone_size: few; d_call: -; cdr3_aa: CASSPYSAGGELFF; cdr3_nt: TGTGCCAGCAGCCCGTACTCGGCGGGCGGGGAGCTGTTTTTT
j_call: TRBJ1-1; v_call: TRBV18; clone_size: once; d_call: -; cdr3_aa: CASSPPGANTEAFF; cdr3_nt: TGTGCCAGCTCACCTCCAGGGGCCAACACTGAAGCTTTCTTT
j_call: TRBJ1-5; v_call: TRBV2; clone_size: -; d_call: TRBD1; cdr3_aa: CASQHRQGHQPQHF; cdr3_nt: TGTGCCAGCCAACATCGACAGGGCCATCAGCCCCAGCATTTT
j_call: TRBJ1-2; v_call: TRBV5-4; clone_size: -; d_call: TRBD1; cdr3_aa: CASSSRQGVGYGYTF; cdr3_nt: TGTGCCAGCAGCTCCCGCCAGGGGGTGGGCTATGGCTACACCTTC
j_call: TRBJ1-4; v_call: TRBV5-5; clone_size: -; d_call: TRBD1; cdr3_aa: CASSPRDRVGLNEKLFF; cdr3_nt: TGTGCCAGCAGCCCCCGGGACAGGGTGGGACTTAATGAAAAACTGTTTTTT
j_call: TRBJ2-5; v_call: TRBV11-2; clone_size: -; d_call: -; cdr3_aa: CASSPGLRETQYF; cdr3_nt: TGTGCCAGCAGCCCAGGCCTCCGGGAGACCCAGTACTTC
j_call: TRBJ2-1; v_call: TRBV27; clone_size: -; d_call: TRBD2; cdr3_aa: CASSISGSSYNEQFF; cdr3_nt: TGTGCCAGCAGTATTAGCGGGAGCTCCTACAATGAGCAGTTCTTC
j_call: TRBJ1-4; v_call: TRBV19; clone_size: -; d_call: -; cdr3_aa: CASSPGQTTTNEKLFF; cdr3_nt: TGTGCCAGTAGTCCGGGACAAACAACAACTAATGAAAAACTGTTTTTT
j_call: TRBJ2-7; v_call: TRBV12-3/TRBV12-4; clone_size: -; d_call: -; cdr3_aa: CASSIRQVYEQYF; cdr3_nt: TGTGCCAGCAGTATCCGACAGGTGTACGAGCAGTACTTC
j_call: TRBJ1-2; v_call: TRBV19; clone_size: -; d_call: TRBD1; cdr3_aa: CASSIGRGAYGYTF; cdr3_nt: TGTGCCAGTAGTATCGGCAGGGGGGCCTATGGCTACACCTTC
j_call: TRBJ2-2; v_call: TRBV29-1; clone_size: -; d_call: TRBD2; cdr3_aa: CSVEGLAGVSGELFF; cdr3_nt: TGCAGCGTCGAGGGACTAGCGGGAGTCTCTGGGGAGCTGTTTTTT
j_call: TRBJ2-1; v_call: TRBV15; clone_size: few; d_call: TRBD1; cdr3_aa: CATSRSRWTGRSYNEQFF; cdr3_nt: TGTGCCACCAGCAGATCGCGCTGGACAGGGCGTTCCTACAATGAGCAGTTCTTC
j_call: TRBJ1-2; v_call: TRBV2; clone_size: -; d_call: TRBD1; cdr3_aa: CASRTGQGAGGYTF; cdr3_nt: TGTGCCAGCAGGACCGGACAGGGGGCGGGAGGCTACACCTTC
j_call: TRBJ2-1; v_call: TRBV5-1; clone_size: -; d_call: -; cdr3_aa: CASSIVPGVYNEQFF; cdr3_nt: TGCGCCAGCAGCATCGTACCGGGAGTCTACAATGAGCAGTTCTTC
j_call: TRBJ1-5; v_call: TRBV4-2; clone_size: -; d_call: -; cdr3_aa: CASSQDPQGTSNQPQHF; cdr3_nt: TGTGCCAGCAGCCAAGATCCACAGGGCACTAGCAATCAGCCCCAGCATTTT
j_call: TRBJ2-1; v_call: TRBV7-3; clone_size: -; d_call: TRBD2; cdr3_aa: CASSPKTGLAPDNEQFF; cdr3_nt: TGTGCCAGCAGCCCAAAGACCGGACTAGCGCCGGACAATGAGCAGTTCTTC
j_call: TRBJ1-4; v_call: TRBV6-5; clone_size: -; d_call: -; cdr3_aa: CASSDSWGVEKLFF; cdr3_nt: TGTGCCAGCAGTGACTCTTGGGGGGTTGAAAAACTGTTTTTT